This entry features one T cell receptor (beta chain) sequence. Produced via immunoSEQ multiplex PCR; TCRdb's table is partial and in-frame only. The sample shows roughly 260,000 clones, about 90% of them seen only once. The CDR3 totals 15 residues. The V end lost 2 bases, the J end lost 0 bases, and 11 bases lay between the germline ends. In germline, CDR1 is MDHEN, CDR2 SYDVKM. The sample is drawn from a study of blood T cell repertoires in COVID-19. This TCR was sampled from a woman in her fifties or sixties with acute or convalescent COVID-19. The chain has TRBV28 and TRBJ2-7; possible D gene TRBD2, 6 bases. Sequencing used peripheral blood. CDR3 coding DNA: TGTGCCAGCAGTTTAGTCGGGAGCTCCTCCTACGAGCAGTACTTC. Its translation is CASSLVGSSSYEQYF.